This T cell receptor beta chain stems from a study of low-dose radiotherapy and immunotherapy resistance in tumors. Study details: Per fraction, Cohort 1 was given 0.5 Gy every 2 weeks, for a total of 6.5 Gy. Patients were given intravenous nivolumab 240 mg every two weeks plus ipilimumab 1 mg/kg every six weeks.

TRAV- and TRBV-specific primers were used for first-strand cDNA, which covered alpha and beta chains. A roughly 20-cycle PCR with a constant-region primer and V-primer adapter amplified TCRs. In vitro transcription amplified isolated mRNA. Via MiXCR, TCRdb re-called the reads, giving one row per CDR3 protein. Of 55,000 to 65,000 distinct CDR3 sequences listed, 26% are singletons. Time point of the sample: before trial treatment. Each donor was administered nivolumab, ipilimumab, aspirin, low-dose cyclophosphamide and low-dose radiotherapy. This clonotype has a count of ten or more. The CDR3 covers 19 residues.

The TCR originated in a male donor with rectosigmoid adenocarcinoma. The source was PBMCs, collected before treatment. The chain recombines TRBV21-1 with TRBJ1-5; no check of the table's D call, TRBD1, against the DNA was made. TRBV21-1 is reported as a pseudogene. The CDR3 region is CASSKGGRPASYSNQPQHF. CDR3 nucleotide sequence: TGTGCCAGCAGCAAAGGGGGCCGCCCTGCTTCTTATAGCAATCAGCCCCAGCATTTT.